Shown below are 17 T cell receptor beta chains from a single sample sequenced in a study of monozygotic twins with inflammatory bowel disease. TCRdb re-called the 5' RACE reads and gives one entry per CDR3 protein, without DNA. This specimen shows 300,000 to 350,000 distinct CDR3 sequences; the ten leading clones hold 2% to 2.5%. The sample taken for sequencing was blood. All receptors come from a human donor with ulcerative colitis or Crohn's disease, or a healthy co-twin of an affected twin (not recorded which).

This sequence joins TRBV6-2 or TRBV6-3 and TRBJ1-5; TCRdb proposes TRBD1, but this gene call is untestable without DNA. Germline values: CDR1 MNHEY, CDR2 SVGEGT. This CDR3 comprises 14 residues. CDR3 sequence reads: CASRSGTGDQPQHF.

V usage is TRBV2 and J usage is TRBJ2-3; TCRdb calls TRBD2, which cannot be checked without DNA. The CDR3 covers 14 residues. The V gene's germline CDR1 is SNHLY and CDR2 FYNNEI. The CDR3 here is CASSERVVLGTQYF.

The chain employs TRBV9 and TRBJ2-7; TCRdb's assignment of TRBD2 cannot be checked, as there is no DNA. Germline V gene sequence: CDR1 SGDLS, CDR2 YYNGEE. CDR3 length: 15 amino acids. The CDR3 loop is CASSVASGVNYEQYF.

The rearrangement uses TRBV6-1 and TRBJ1-2; lacking DNA, the TRBD1 call made by TCRdb goes unchecked. Germline assignment: CDR1 MNHNS and CDR2 SASEGT. The CDR3 totals 16 residues. This CDR3 is CASSPNLEPPVYGYTF.

The genes are TRBV5-1 and TRBJ2-5. This CDR3 comprises 14 residues. Germline CDR1 SGHRS, CDR2 YFSETQ. The CDR3 sequence: CASSLSRAEETQYF. Combining the CDR3 with reference TRBV5-1 and TRBJ2-5 gives the whole variable domain KAGVTQTPRYLIKTRGQQVTLSCSPISGHRSVSWYQQTPGQGLQFLFEYFSETQRNKGNFPGRFSGRQFSNSRSEMNVSTLELGDSALYLCASSLSRAEETQYFGPGTRLLVL.

The chain combines TRBV4-2 with TRBJ2-6; TCRdb names TRBD1, which stays unverified in the absence of DNA. Germline V gene sequence: CDR1 LGHNA, CDR2 YNFKEQ. The CDR3 loop spans 20 amino acids. The CDR3 sequence: CASSQESGPSSYSGANVLTF.

J is TRBJ1-4 and V is TRBV6-2 or TRBV6-3; TCRdb's assignment of TRBD1 cannot be checked, as there is no DNA. The length of the CDR3 is 17 residues. Germline CDR1 reads MNHEY; CDR2 reads SVGEGT. CDR3 residues: CASSEDRTLRTNEKLFF.

CDR3 in amino acids: CASSPSRGSSYNEQFF. This chain joins TRBV18 and TRBJ2-1. The CDR3 has 16 amino acids. Germline V lookup: CDR1 KGHSH, CDR2 LQKENI.

The chain uses TRBV5-6 and TRBJ2-5. Germline V gene data show CDR1 as SGHDT and CDR2 as YYEEEE. The CDR3 consists of 12 residues. CDR3 residues: CASSDSRGTQYF.

The rearrangement uses TRBV20-1 and TRBJ2-3; the TCRdb call, TRBD2, lacks DNA for checking. Germline V gene lookup returns CDR1 DFQATT and CDR2 SNEGSKA (reference sequence). The CDR3 runs 14 residues. The CDR3 sequence is CSAGSGHHTDTQYF.

The chain is built from TRBV7-9 and TRBJ1-5; there is no DNA to check the TCRdb D call of TRBD1. CDR1 is SEHNR, CDR2 FQNEAQ, per germline (reference sequence). This CDR3 is 17 amino acids long. The CDR3 reads CASSLGQGAGEDSPQHF.

This chain connects TRBV5-4 to TRBJ2-5; TCRdb's D call of TRBD2 is untestable without DNA. The CDR3 covers 16 residues. Germline assignment: CDR1 SGHNT and CDR2 YYREEE (reference sequence). The CDR3 here is CASSPGILTNQETQYF.

The genes are TRBV4-1 and TRBJ2-4. The CDR3 is made up of 14 amino acids. The germline CDR1 and CDR2 sequences are MGHRA and YSYEKL. The CDR3 here is CASSQPTSKNIQYF.

This chain links TRBV4-1 with TRBJ2-3; TCRdb outputs TRBD1, but without DNA this stays unchecked. The CDR3 has 16 residues. Germline loops: CDR1 MGHRA, CDR2 YSYEKL. The CDR3 here is CASSKDPRGGGDTQYF.

V is TRBV6-1 and J is TRBJ1-4; TCRdb picks TRBD1, but there is no DNA to check that call. The CDR3 contains 16 residues. CDR1 is MNHNS and CDR2 is SASEGT in the germline V gene. CDR3 sequence: CASSEVPGTGNEKLFF.

This rearrangement joins TRBV27 to TRBJ2-6; the D gene TCRdb calls, TRBD1, cannot be checked with no DNA. CDR1 and CDR2 from the germline V gene are MNHEY and SMNVEV (reference sequence). The CDR3 length is 19 residues. The CDR3 is CASSFRVRPEASGANVLTF.

The rearrangement links TRBV29-1 to TRBJ2-7; TCRdb outputs TRBD1, but without DNA this stays unchecked. This CDR3 is built from 12 residues. Looked up from germline, CDR1 is SQVTM and CDR2 is ANQGSEA. CDR3 sequence: CSVIRGTGEQYF.